The following is a T cell receptor (beta chain) sequence with its context. The target antigen is unknown. CDR1 and CDR2 (germline): MNHNS, SASEGT. This CDR3 contains 13 residues. Losses at the gene ends were 6 bases for V and 4 bases for J; bases not matched to a gene: 4. The sample comes from a study of OX40 agonist ivuxolimab in advanced cancers. Whole-study context: Ivuxolimab doses were 0.01, 0.1, 0.3, 1.5, 3 or 10 mg/kg every 2 weeks. A mean age of roughly 66 years, range roughly 23 to 85, was recorded, and roughly 80% were male.

Study-wide results and limits: CD8+ T cells were the subset that, on average, had more expanded clones than CD4+. Low normalized T-cell clonal expansion also characterized some of the nonresponders.

Produced via immunoSEQ multiplex PCR; TCRdb's table is partial and in-frame only. This sample has tens of thousands of clones, with approximately 90% found just once. This material consisted of CD4+ or CD8+ T cells sorted from blood, taken in a trial of the OX40 agonist ivuxolimab. This sequence was found in an adult with an advanced solid tumor such as melanoma, head and neck, liver or kidney cancer. The chain joins TRBV6-1 to TRBJ2-7, with 9 bases that match TRBD1. CDR3 sequence (DNA): TGTGCCAGCAGCGGACAGGGGATTTACGAGCAGTACTTC. Encoded protein: CASSGQGIYEQYF.